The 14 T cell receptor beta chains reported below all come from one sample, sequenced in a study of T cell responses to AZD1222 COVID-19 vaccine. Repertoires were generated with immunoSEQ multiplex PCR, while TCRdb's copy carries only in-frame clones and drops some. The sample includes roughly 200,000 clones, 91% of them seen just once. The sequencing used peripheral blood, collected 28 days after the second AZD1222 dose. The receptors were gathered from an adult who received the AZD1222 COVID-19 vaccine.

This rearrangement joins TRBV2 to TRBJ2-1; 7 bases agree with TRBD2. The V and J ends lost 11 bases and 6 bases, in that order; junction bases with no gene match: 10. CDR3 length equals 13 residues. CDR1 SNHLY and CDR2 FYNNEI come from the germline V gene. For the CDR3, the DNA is TGTGCCGGGGGGAGGACTAGTCCCAATGAGCAGTTCTTC. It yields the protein CAGGRTSPNEQFF.

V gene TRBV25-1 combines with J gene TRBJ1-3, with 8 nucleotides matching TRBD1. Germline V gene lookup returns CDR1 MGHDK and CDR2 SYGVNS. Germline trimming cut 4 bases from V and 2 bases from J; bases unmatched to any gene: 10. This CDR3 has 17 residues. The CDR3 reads CASSAYSGGSTGNTIYF. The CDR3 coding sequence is TGTGCCAGCAGTGCTTACTCAGGGGGCTCAACTGGAAACACCATATATTTT.

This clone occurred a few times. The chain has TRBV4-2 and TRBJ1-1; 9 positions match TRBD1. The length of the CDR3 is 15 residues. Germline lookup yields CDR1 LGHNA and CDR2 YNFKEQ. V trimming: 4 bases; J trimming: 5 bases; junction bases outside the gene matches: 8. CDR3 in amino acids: CASSPDLTGGTEAFF. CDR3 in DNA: TGTGCCAGCAGCCCGGACCTGACAGGGGGGACTGAAGCTTTCTTT.

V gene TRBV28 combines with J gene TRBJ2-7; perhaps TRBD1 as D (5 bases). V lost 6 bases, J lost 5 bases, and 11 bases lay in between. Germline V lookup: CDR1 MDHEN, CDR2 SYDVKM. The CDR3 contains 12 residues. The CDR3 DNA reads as TGTGCCAGCAGGGGCAGGGTCAACGAGCAGTACTTC. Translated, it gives CASRGRVNEQYF.

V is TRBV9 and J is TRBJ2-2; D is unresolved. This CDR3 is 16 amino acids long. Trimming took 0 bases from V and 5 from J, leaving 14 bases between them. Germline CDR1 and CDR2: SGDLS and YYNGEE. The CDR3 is CASSVVGDLPTGELFF. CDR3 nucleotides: TGTGCCAGCAGCGTAGTTGGTGACTTGCCTACCGGGGAGCTGTTTTTT. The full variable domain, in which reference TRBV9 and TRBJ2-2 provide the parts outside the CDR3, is DSGVTQTPKHLITATGQRVTLRCSPRSGDLSVYWYQQSLDQGLQFLIQYYNGEERAKGNILERFSAQQFPDLHSELNLSSLELGDSALYFCASSVVGDLPTGELFFGEGSRLTVL.

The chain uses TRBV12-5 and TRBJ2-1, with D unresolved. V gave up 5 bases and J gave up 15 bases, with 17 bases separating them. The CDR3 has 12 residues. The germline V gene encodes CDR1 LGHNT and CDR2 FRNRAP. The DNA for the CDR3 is TGTGCTAGTGGTCCCCCCCGGACGGCCCCGTTCTTC. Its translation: CASGPPRTAPFF.

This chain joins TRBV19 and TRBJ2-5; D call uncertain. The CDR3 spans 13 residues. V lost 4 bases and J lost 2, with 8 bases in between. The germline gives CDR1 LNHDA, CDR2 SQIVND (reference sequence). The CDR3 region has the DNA TGTGCCAGTAGTACGTGGAGTCAAGAGACCCAGTACTTC. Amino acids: CASSTWSQETQYF.

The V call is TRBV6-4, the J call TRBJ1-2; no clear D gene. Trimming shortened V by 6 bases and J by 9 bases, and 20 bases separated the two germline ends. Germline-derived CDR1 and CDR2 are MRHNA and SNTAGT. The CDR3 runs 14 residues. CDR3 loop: CASRAPRARRSYTF. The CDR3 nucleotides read TGTGCCAGCAGGGCCCCACGGGCCCGAAGGAGCTACACCTTC.

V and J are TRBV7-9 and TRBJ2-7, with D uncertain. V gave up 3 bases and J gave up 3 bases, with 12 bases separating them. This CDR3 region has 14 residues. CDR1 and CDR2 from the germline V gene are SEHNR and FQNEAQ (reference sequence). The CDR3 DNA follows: TGTGCCAGCAGCTTCGAAGGGTCGATCTACGAGCAGTACTTC. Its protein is CASSFEGSIYEQYF.

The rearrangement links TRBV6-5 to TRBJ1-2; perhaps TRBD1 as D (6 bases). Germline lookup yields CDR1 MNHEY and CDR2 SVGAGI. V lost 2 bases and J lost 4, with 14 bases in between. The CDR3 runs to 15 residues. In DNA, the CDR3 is TGTGCCAGCAGTTACGTTAAGGGGGGGAGCTATGGCTACACCTTC. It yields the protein CASSYVKGGSYGYTF.

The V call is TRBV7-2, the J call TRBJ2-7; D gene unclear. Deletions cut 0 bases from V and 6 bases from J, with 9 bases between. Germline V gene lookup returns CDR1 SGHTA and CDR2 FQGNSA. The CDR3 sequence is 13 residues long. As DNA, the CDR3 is TGTGCCAGCAGCTTAGCCTATTCCACCGAGCAGTACTTC. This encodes CASSLAYSTEQYF.

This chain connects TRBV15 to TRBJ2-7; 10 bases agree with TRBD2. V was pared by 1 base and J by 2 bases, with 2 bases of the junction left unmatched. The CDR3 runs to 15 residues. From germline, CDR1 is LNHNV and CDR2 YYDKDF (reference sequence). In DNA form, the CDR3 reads TGTGCCACCAGCAGAGTAGCGGGAGGCCCCTACGAGCAGTACTTC. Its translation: CATSRVAGGPYEQYF.

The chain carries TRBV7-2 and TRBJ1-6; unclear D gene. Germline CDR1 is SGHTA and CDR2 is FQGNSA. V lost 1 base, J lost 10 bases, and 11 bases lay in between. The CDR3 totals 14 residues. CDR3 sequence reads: CASSLVGMRSPLHF. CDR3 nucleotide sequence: TGTGCCAGCAGCTTAGTGGGGATGCGGTCACCCCTCCACTTT.

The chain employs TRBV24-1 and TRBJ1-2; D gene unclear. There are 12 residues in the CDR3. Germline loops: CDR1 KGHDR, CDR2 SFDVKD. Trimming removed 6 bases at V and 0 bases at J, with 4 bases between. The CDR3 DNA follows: TGTGCCACCAGTTATTCTAACTATGGCTACACCTTC. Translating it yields CATSYSNYGYTF.